Listed below are T cell receptor beta chains from one sample, sequenced in a study of shared clonotypes between healthy human individuals. The table came from immunoSEQ multiplex PCR; TCRdb's copy has only in-frame clones and leaves some out. The table has over 2 million clones, roughly 95% seen once. Specimen: naive CD8+ T cells sorted from blood. The receptors were gathered from a man between 18 and 29 years old in good health. Each CDR3 is given without its conserved first and last residue. D genes are given only for firm matches.

v_gene: TRBV5-6; j_gene: TRBJ2-7; d_gene: NA; CDR3aa: ASSLSLSSYEQY
v_gene: TRBV5-6; j_gene: TRBJ2-7; d_gene: NA; CDR3aa: ASSLRSYEQY
v_gene: TRBV6-6; j_gene: TRBJ1-4; d_gene: NA; CDR3aa: ASTNGQNEKLF
v_gene: TRBV5-1; j_gene: TRBJ2-7; d_gene: NA; CDR3aa: ASSLTSAAEQY
v_gene: TRBV6-6; j_gene: TRBJ1-4; d_gene: NA; CDR3aa: ASSYWGEEKLF
v_gene: TRBV7-8; j_gene: TRBJ2-7; d_gene: TRBD2; CDR3aa: ASSPTGTTTYEQY
v_gene: TRBV7-2; j_gene: TRBJ2-5; d_gene: NA; CDR3aa: ASSLEVGQWGETQY
v_gene: TRBV6-6; j_gene: TRBJ2-1; d_gene: TRBD2; CDR3aa: ASSSLAGGGGEQF
v_gene: TRBV5-1; j_gene: TRBJ2-7; d_gene: TRBD2; CDR3aa: ASSLVPSGGTYEQY
v_gene: TRBV7-9; j_gene: TRBJ2-3; d_gene: NA; CDR3aa: ASSLYMGDTQY
v_gene: TRBV10-3; j_gene: TRBJ1-1; d_gene: NA; CDR3aa: AISNMNTEAF
v_gene: TRBV29-1; j_gene: TRBJ2-7; d_gene: NA; CDR3aa: SVVAGSHEQY
v_gene: TRBV2; j_gene: TRBJ2-5; d_gene: TRBD2; CDR3aa: ASGELAGESYYQETQY
v_gene: TRBV5-6; j_gene: TRBJ2-3; d_gene: TRBD1; CDR3aa: ASRDSSTDTQY
v_gene: TRBV6-6; j_gene: TRBJ1-6; d_gene: NA; CDR3aa: ASTRQQGHNSPLH
v_gene: TRBV9; j_gene: TRBJ2-5; d_gene: NA; CDR3aa: ASSYDGGSGKETQY
v_gene: TRBV9; j_gene: TRBJ2-3; d_gene: TRBD2; CDR3aa: ASSVVAGGQDTQY
v_gene: TRBV5-1; j_gene: TRBJ2-7; d_gene: TRBD1; CDR3aa: ASSYLTGDDYEQY
v_gene: TRBV5-4; j_gene: TRBJ2-5; d_gene: NA; CDR3aa: ASSQGPQGETQY
v_gene: TRBV5-6; j_gene: TRBJ2-7; d_gene: NA; CDR3aa: ASSLGADDEQY
v_gene: TRBV7-7; j_gene: TRBJ2-1; d_gene: NA; CDR3aa: ASSLEGFDNEQF
v_gene: TRBV25-1; j_gene: TRBJ1-6; d_gene: NA; CDR3aa: ASSGGSYNSPLH
v_gene: TRBV30; j_gene: TRBJ1-2; d_gene: NA; CDR3aa: AWSVDTFGGANYGYT
v_gene: TRBV7-8; j_gene: TRBJ2-2; d_gene: TRBD1; CDR3aa: ASSDRAAGELF
v_gene: TRBV6-6; j_gene: TRBJ2-7; d_gene: TRBD1; CDR3aa: ASSYGGTVLYEQY
v_gene: TRBV9; j_gene: TRBJ2-3; d_gene: NA; CDR3aa: ASSVGSGPTDTQY
v_gene: TRBV6-5; j_gene: TRBJ2-7; d_gene: TRBD1; CDR3aa: ASSTGTGFPYEQY
v_gene: TRBV27; j_gene: TRBJ1-1; d_gene: TRBD1; CDR3aa: ASSPRDRGNTEAF
v_gene: TRBV7-9; j_gene: TRBJ2-5; d_gene: NA; CDR3aa: ASSLGLREIYETQY
v_gene: TRBV6-5; j_gene: TRBJ2-2; d_gene: TRBD2; CDR3aa: ASGAGDYTGELF
v_gene: TRBV9; j_gene: TRBJ1-2; d_gene: NA; CDR3aa: ASSAPSGQGYT
v_gene: TRBV27; j_gene: TRBJ2-3; d_gene: NA; CDR3aa: ASSLIFTDTQY
v_gene: TRBV9; j_gene: TRBJ2-1; d_gene: NA; CDR3aa: ASSVAGAIHNEQF
v_gene: TRBV28; j_gene: TRBJ1-2; d_gene: NA; CDR3aa: ASSFDWGNGYT
v_gene: TRBV7-9; j_gene: TRBJ2-7; d_gene: NA; CDR3aa: ASTGTYEQY
v_gene: TRBV10-3; j_gene: TRBJ2-1; d_gene: NA; CDR3aa: AISEVGAEQF
v_gene: TRBV6-6; j_gene: TRBJ1-4; d_gene: TRBD1; CDR3aa: ASSLGQGSEKLL